This record covers a single T cell receptor beta chain. This sample is part of a study of blood T cell repertoires in COVID-19. Study-wide context: T cells, B-cell-depleted T cells, or PBMCs supplied cDNA or gDNA.

Study processing details: Cell counts per sample came from amplifying reference gene primers. Assay used: immunoSEQ multiplex PCR; TCRdb lists only in-frame clones, some missing. D and trimming come from the DNA, and the V and J calls and clone size come from that table. The table shows around 130,000 clones, with approximately 83% occurring only once. CDR1 is SGDLS and CDR2 is YYNGEE in the germline V gene. V was pared by 0 bases and J by 7 bases, with 2 bases of the junction left unmatched. The CDR3 consists of 15 residues. Sequenced material: peripheral blood. The TCR originated in a woman between 50 and 59 years old with acute or convalescent COVID-19. The rearrangement uses TRBV9 and TRBJ1-6; 9 bases line up with TRBD1. The CDR3 protein is CASSVVDRGNSPLHF. The CDR3 DNA sequence: TGTGCCAGCAGCGTAGTCGACAGGGGGAATTCACCCCTCCACTTT.